This paragraph reports one T cell receptor (beta chain). The antigen remains undetermined. The germline gives CDR1 SGHTA, CDR2 FQGNSA. Trimming removed 5 bases from V and 5 bases from J; junction bases left unmatched: 12. The CDR3 consists of 16 residues. This sample was included in a study of blood T cells in healthy people across ages. Whole-study findings and limits: Because donor CMV status was unknown, expanded clonotype changes were possibly confounded.

For every donor, a draw yielded 9.5 to 10 milliliters of peripheral blood. Next came a second PCR, run for roughly 6 to 11 cycles, which used a sample-barcoded 5' primer along with a J-beta primer mix. Every sample gave at least 2.5 million paired-end reads containing CDR3. In TCRdb, the 5' RACE reads were re-called with MiXCR into one record per CDR3 protein. The sample shows 1.5 million to 2 million distinct CDR3 sequences, around 40% of them seen only once. The chain links TRBV7-2 to TRBJ2-1; TRBD2 matches at 7 bases. The receptor's source is a human donor in good health. The specimen sequenced was blood. CDR3 region: CASSLGYAGLHNEQFF. CDR3 DNA sequence: TGTGCCAGCAGCCTAGGGTATGCGGGACTACACAATGAGCAGTTCTTC.